What follows are 24 T cell receptor beta chains derived from one specimen sequenced in a study of T cell clonality in common variable immunodeficiency. Which antigens these TCRs recognize remains unknown. Clones were read by immunoSEQ multiplex PCR, and TCRdb kept only the in-frame ones, dropping some. This sample carries 30,000 to 40,000 clones, none of them present only once. Overall study results and limits: Common variable immunodeficiency TCR beta sequences reportedly had fewer deletions and N-nucleotide insertions.

The sample comprised peripheral blood mononuclear cells. The receptors were gathered from a human donor with common variable immunodeficiency.

This clone was detected many times. The CDR3 goes on 3 residues after the read ends, and that part is filled in from the germline J gene. The chain couples TRBV2 to TRBJ1-4, with D possibly being TRBD1 (5 bases). The CDR3 extends over 14 amino acids. Trimming removed 6 bases at V and 7 bases at J, with 15 bases between. CDR1 and CDR2 (germline): SNHLY, FYNNEI. The part of the CDR3 DNA that was read is TGTGCCAGCAGGCTAACAGGAGGTAGTGAAAAA. This encodes CASRLTGGSEK. In full, the CDR3 reads CASRLTGGSEKLFF.

This clone occurred a few times. The DNA ends 3 residues before the CDR3 does, and the rest of the CDR3 is filled in from the germline J gene. The chain uses TRBV6-1 and TRBJ2-1, with D possibly being TRBD1 or TRBD2 (6 bases each). V was shortened by 7 bases and J by 2 bases, with 15 bases between the two germline ends. The CDR3 sequence is 15 residues long. CDR1 MNHNS and CDR2 SASEGT come from the germline V gene. The CDR3 loop is CASNEGGVPYNEQFF. The sequenced CDR3 bases are TGTGCCAGCAATGAGGGGGGAGTGCCCTACAATGAG.

This clone was counted ten times or more. The CDR3 end lies 3 residues beyond the end of the read and is filled in from the germline J gene. The rearrangement links TRBV11-2 to TRBJ2-5; no definite D call. The length of the CDR3 is 13 residues. CDR1 and CDR2 (germline): SGHAT, FQNNGV. Trimming took off 2 bases at V and 6 bases at J, with 10 bases between the two ends. Partial CDR3 DNA: TGTGCCAGCAGCTTAAACGGAGCGCAGACC. This encodes CASSLNGAQT. The full CDR3 protein is CASSLNGAQTQYF.

This clone was picked up many times. The read comes to an end 3 residues before the CDR3 does, leaving the germline J gene to fill in the end. This chain links TRBV14 with TRBJ2-3, with 7 bases that match TRBD2. The CDR3 has 17 amino acids. CDR1 SGHDN and CDR2 FVKESK come from the germline V gene. With 4 bases clipped from V and 2 bases from J, the junction kept 12 bases outside the gene matches. The CDR3 DNA, read in part, is TGTGCCAGCAGCCCCTTAGCGGGCGATGAATCCACAGATACG. This codes for CASSPLAGDESTDT. The full CDR3 is CASSPLAGDESTDTQYF. Together with reference TRBV14 and TRBJ2-3, the CDR3 gives the full variable domain: EAGVTQFPSHSVIEKGQTVTLRCDPISGHDNLYWYRRVMGKEIKFLLHFVKESKQDESGMPNNRFLAERTGGTYSTLKVQPAELEDSGVYFCASSPLAGDESTDTQYFGPGTRLTVL.

A few counts support this clone. The read ends 3 residues shy of where the CDR3 ends; the end is completed using the germline J gene. This chain connects TRBV7-2 to TRBJ1-1, with 8 nucleotides matching TRBD1. Germline CDR1 is SGHTA and CDR2 is FQGNSA. This CDR3 is built from 13 residues. The CDR3 bases that were read are TGTGCCAGCAGCCGTCAGGGGGCATCCGAA. Amino acids: CASSRQGASE. The CDR3 reads in full as CASSRQGASEAFF. Full variable domain (missing parts from reference TRBV7-2 and TRBJ1-1): GAGVSQSPSNKVTEKGKDVELRCDPISGHTALYWYRQSLGQGLEFLIYFQGNSAPDKSGLPSDRFSAERTGGSVSTLTIQRTQQEDSAVYLCASSRQGASEAFFGQGTRLTVV.

This clone was recorded many times. The read falls 3 residues short of the CDR3 end, and the missing part is taken from the germline J gene. The genes are TRBV20-1 and TRBJ2-2; 8 nucleotides align to TRBD2. Germline V CDR1 and CDR2: DFQATT, SNEGSKA (reference sequence). This CDR3 is 16 amino acids long. J lost 4 bases, V lost 0 bases, and 7 bases had no gene match. CDR3 DNA, as far as it was read: TGCAGTGCTAGAGATTTTACGGGGACTAGCACCGGGGAG. It encodes CSARDFTGTSTGE. The complete CDR3 reads CSARDFTGTSTGELFF.

Remarks on this clone: The read finishes 3 residues shy of the CDR3 end, and the germline J gene is used to complete it. This sequence joins TRBV7-8 and TRBJ2-3; TRBD2 matches 10 bases. Germline CDR1 is SGHVS and CDR2 is FQNEAQ. This CDR3 spans 15 amino acids. Incomplete CDR3 DNA: TGTGCCAGCAGCTTAACTAGCGGGGCCCCGGAGACG. This sequence encodes CASSLTSGAPET. The full CDR3 protein is CASSLTSGAPETQYF.

In the case of this clone: The DNA ends 3 residues before the CDR3 does, and the rest of the CDR3 is filled in from the germline J gene. The rearrangement links TRBV2 to TRBJ2-7; 10 positions agree with TRBD2. The J segment lost 3 bases and the V segment lost 4 bases, leaving 9 bases of the junction unmatched. The CDR3 is 16 amino acids. The germline V gene encodes CDR1 SNHLY and CDR2 FYNNEI. The CDR3 protein is CASSARTSGKGYEQYF. The CDR3 DNA, read in part, is TGTGCCAGCAGTGCCCGGACTAGCGGAAAAGGCTACGAG.

As for this clone: The CDR3 end falls 3 residues outside the read, so it is completed with the germline J gene. V usage is TRBV20-1 and J usage is TRBJ2-7, with a weak D call TRBD2 (7 bases). This CDR3 region has 12 residues. V gave up 5 bases and J gave up 5 bases, with 13 bases separating them. Per germline, CDR1 DFQATT and CDR2 SNEGSKA (reference sequence). The sequenced part of the CDR3 DNA is TGCAGTGCTGGCGGGGGCGGGGACGAG. Translating it yields CSAGGGGDE. The CDR3 as a whole reads CSAGGGGDEQYF.

This clone was seen a few times. The covered CDR3 bases are TGTGCCAGCAGTTTGAGCGGGAGACTGCACAATGAG. Protein sequence: CASSLSGRLHNE. The full CDR3 is CASSLSGRLHNEQFF. This chain connects TRBV7-9 to TRBJ2-1; 8 positions agree with TRBD2. The read is 3 residues too short to cover the CDR3 end, so that end is filled in from the germline J gene. Germline V gives CDR1 SEHNR, CDR2 FQNEAQ (reference sequence). Trimming at V came to 6 bases and at J to 5 bases, leaving 9 bases not matched to a gene. The CDR3 contains 15 residues.

This clone showed up many times. The read ends 3 residues early relative to the CDR3; the germline J gene fills the gap. This chain connects TRBV5-1 to TRBJ2-7; 8 positions agree with TRBD2. Germline lookup yields CDR1 SGHRS and CDR2 YFSETQ. CDR3 length equals 14 residues. The junction had 3 bases not matched to a gene; V was cut back by 2 bases and J by 2 bases. The sequenced CDR3 bases are TGCGCCAGCAGCTTAGTAGCGGGAACCTACGAG. It is translated as CASSLVAGTYE. In full, the CDR3 reads CASSLVAGTYEQYF.

Comments on this clone: The CDR3 end is not reached by the read, which stops 3 residues before it; the germline J gene fills it in. The J gene is TRBJ2-7, the V gene TRBV6-1, with 11 bases matching TRBD2. The germline CDR1 and CDR2 sequences are MNHNS and SASEGT. J lost 4 bases, V lost 3 bases, and 5 bases had no gene match. The CDR3 has 15 residues. CDR3 bases read: TGTGCCAGCAGTGACCGGACTAGCGGGCCATACGAG. Translated, it gives CASSDRTSGPYE. The complete CDR3 reads CASSDRTSGPYEQYF.

As for this clone: The CDR3 end falls 3 residues outside the read, so it is completed with the germline J gene. The chain uses TRBV7-7 and TRBJ2-3; 10 nucleotides match TRBD2. With V trimmed by 5 bases and J by 1 base, 3 bases remained unmatched. This CDR3 has 15 amino acids. Germline CDR1 is SSHAT and CDR2 is FNYEAQ (reference sequence). The sequenced part of the CDR3 DNA is TGTGCCAGCAGCCGCGGGACTAGCGGCACAGATACG. This codes for CASSRGTSGTDT. The whole CDR3 sequence is CASSRGTSGTDTQYF.

This clone turned up a few times. The read finishes 3 residues shy of the CDR3 end, and the germline J gene is used to complete it. The chain carries TRBV11-3 and TRBJ2-3, with 7 bases matching TRBD1. This CDR3 is built from 13 residues. V was pared by 5 bases and J by 4 bases, with 3 bases of the junction left unmatched. Germline CDR1 SGHNT, CDR2 YENEEA. The CDR3 sequence: CASSVQGSDTQYF. CDR3 DNA (partial): TGTGCCAGCAGCGTACAGGGGTCAGATACG.

This clone has only a few counts. Coverage ceases 3 residues before the CDR3 finishes, and the germline J gene fills in the end. The chain joins TRBV2 to TRBJ2-7; no reliable D call. The germline CDR1 and CDR2 sequences are SNHLY and FYNNEI. V lost 2 bases to trimming and J lost 5 bases, with 7 bases between them. The length of the CDR3 is 12 residues. The CDR3 protein is CASSEQNHEQYF. The CDR3 DNA, read in part, is TGTGCCAGCAGTGAACAGAACCACGAG.

This clone has at least ten counts. The sequence runs out 3 residues before the end of the CDR3; the remainder is reconstructed from the germline J gene. The chain links TRBV30 to TRBJ1-6, with D perhaps matching TRBD1 (6 bases). The CDR3 loop spans 14 amino acids. Trimming removed 3 bases at V and 7 bases at J, with 13 bases between. CDR1 is GTSNPN, CDR2 SVGIG, per germline (reference sequence). The sequenced part of the CDR3 DNA is TGTGCCTGGAGGAGTCAGGGGCCGAATTCACCC. The encoded protein is CAWRSQGPNSP. The whole CDR3 region reads CAWRSQGPNSPLHF.

There are many counts of this clone. The CDR3 end lies 3 residues beyond the end of the read and is filled in from the germline J gene. The chain joins TRBV29-1 to TRBJ1-1; tentatively, D is TRBD1 (5 bases). Per the germline V gene, CDR1 is SQVTM and CDR2 is ANQGSEA. This CDR3 is 9 amino acids long. The V gene lost 8 bases and the J gene lost 7 bases, with 8 bases spanning the gap. The CDR3 spells CSSGGEAFF. The DNA read from the CDR3 is TGCAGCTCCGGGGGTGAA.

This clone was seen a few times. With the read ending 3 residues before the CDR3 end, the germline J gene is used to fill in that end. V gene TRBV6-1 combines with J gene TRBJ2-2; 7 nucleotides line up with TRBD2. CDR3 length: 15 amino acids. The germline CDR1 and CDR2 sequences are MNHNS and SASEGT. The V and J ends lost 4 bases and 3 bases, in that order; junction bases with no gene match: 5. The CDR3 here is CASSVRDYYTGELFF. Partial CDR3 DNA: TGTGCCAGCAGTGTCCGGGACTACTACACCGGGGAG.

By its share, this clone is medium-sized (0.01 to 0.1%). Read coverage stops 3 residues before the CDR3 terminus; the germline J gene supplies the remainder. The chain uses TRBV20-1 and TRBJ1-1; 9 nucleotides agree with TRBD1. This CDR3 region has 14 residues. V shed 2 bases and J 5 bases; nucleotides not matched to a gene: 6. Germline CDR1 is DFQATT and CDR2 is SNEGSKA (reference sequence). This chain's CDR3 is CSARSRDRETEAFF. CDR3 DNA, as far as it was read: TGCAGTGCTAGATCCCGGGACAGGGAGACTGAA.

This clone has a handful of counts. The sequenced fragment ends 3 residues before the CDR3 boundary, so the rest is inferred from the germline J gene. The genes are TRBV7-2 and TRBJ2-7; maybe TRBD2 (6 bases). The ends were cut back, 5 bases at V and 0 bases at J, with 14 bases in the middle. CDR1 is SGHTA and CDR2 is FQGNSA in the germline V gene. The CDR3 sequence is 15 residues long. CDR3 bases read: TGTGCCAGCAGCCCCGGGACTTCAAGCTCCTACGAG. Protein product: CASSPGTSSSYE. The entire CDR3 sequence reads CASSPGTSSSYEQYF.

In its sample, this clone was seen many times. The read ends 3 residues early relative to the CDR3; the germline J gene fills the gap. The rearrangement links TRBV7-2 to TRBJ2-1; unclear D gene. The ends were cut back, 4 bases at V and 0 bases at J, with 7 bases in the middle. The CDR3 spans 14 residues. The germline V gene encodes CDR1 SGHTA and CDR2 FQGNSA. The sequenced CDR3 bases are TGTGCCAGCAGCTACGATAGCTCCTACAATGAG. Protein: CASSYDSSYNE. The full CDR3 protein reads CASSYDSSYNEQFF.

This clone was seen at least ten times. The read ends 3 residues shy of where the CDR3 ends; the end is completed using the germline J gene. The chain uses TRBV7-3 and TRBJ2-7; possible D gene TRBD2, 6 bases. The CDR3 runs to 16 residues. Between the trimmed V and J ends, which lost 2 bases and 2 bases, there was a span of 16 bases. CDR1 and CDR2 (germline): SGHTA, FQGTGA. This CDR3 reads CASSLVAGTPTYEQYF. The CDR3 DNA, read in part, is TGTGCCAGCAGCTTAGTTGCCGGGACTCCTACCTACGAG. Together with reference TRBV7-3 and TRBJ2-7, the CDR3 gives the full variable domain: GAGVSQTPSNKVTEKGKYVELRCDPISGHTALYWYRQSLGQGPEFLIYFQGTGAADDSGLPNDRFFAVRPEGSVSTLKIQRTERGDSAVYLCASSLVAGTPTYEQYFGPGTRLTVT.

The sample holds many counts of this clone. The read comes to an end 3 residues before the CDR3 does, leaving the germline J gene to fill in the end. The chain couples TRBV28 to TRBJ2-7; tentatively, D is TRBD1 (6 bases). V was shortened by 6 bases and J by 0 bases, with 15 bases between the two germline ends. Germline CDR1 MDHEN, CDR2 SYDVKM. The CDR3 length is 15 residues. The DNA read from the CDR3 is TGTGCCAGCAGCCCAGGACAGACTCGCTCCTACGAG. Residues: CASSPGQTRSYE. The full CDR3 protein is CASSPGQTRSYEQYF.

This clone was observed many times. The read comes to an end 3 residues before the CDR3 does, leaving the germline J gene to fill in the end. The chain is built from TRBV18 and TRBJ1-2; TRBD1 matches at 9 bases. The germline V gene encodes CDR1 KGHSH and CDR2 LQKENI. The CDR3 has 15 residues. Incomplete CDR3 DNA: TGTGCCAGCTCACCACCGGGACAGGGATTTGGAGGC. Its protein is CASSPPGQGFGG. The CDR3 in its entirety is CASSPPGQGFGGYTF.